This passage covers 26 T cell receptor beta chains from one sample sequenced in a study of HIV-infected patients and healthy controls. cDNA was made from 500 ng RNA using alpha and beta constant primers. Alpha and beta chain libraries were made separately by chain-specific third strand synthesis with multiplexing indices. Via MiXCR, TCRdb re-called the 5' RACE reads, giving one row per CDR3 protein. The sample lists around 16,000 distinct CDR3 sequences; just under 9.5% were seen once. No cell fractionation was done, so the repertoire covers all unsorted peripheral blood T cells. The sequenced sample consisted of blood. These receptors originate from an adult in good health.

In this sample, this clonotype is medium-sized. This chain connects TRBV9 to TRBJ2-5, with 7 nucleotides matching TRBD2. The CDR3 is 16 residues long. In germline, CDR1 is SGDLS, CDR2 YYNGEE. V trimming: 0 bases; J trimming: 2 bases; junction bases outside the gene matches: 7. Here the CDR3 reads CASSVASGKQQETQYF. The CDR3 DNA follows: TGTGCCAGCAGCGTAGCGAGCGGGAAACAACAAGAGACCCAGTACTTC.

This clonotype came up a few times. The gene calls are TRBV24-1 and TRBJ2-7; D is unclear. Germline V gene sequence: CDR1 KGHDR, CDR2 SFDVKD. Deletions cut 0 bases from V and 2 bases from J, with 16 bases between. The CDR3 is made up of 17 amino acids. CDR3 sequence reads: CATSDLTGPIPPYEQYV. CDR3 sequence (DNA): TGTGCCACCAGTGATTTGACCGGGCCCATTCCCCCCTACGAGCAGTACGTC.

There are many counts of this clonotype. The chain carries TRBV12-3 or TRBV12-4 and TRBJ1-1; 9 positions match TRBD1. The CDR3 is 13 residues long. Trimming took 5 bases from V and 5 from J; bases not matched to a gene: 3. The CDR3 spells CASSRQGGTEAFF. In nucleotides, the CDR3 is TGTGCCAGCAGTCGACAGGGGGGAACTGAAGCTTTCTTT.

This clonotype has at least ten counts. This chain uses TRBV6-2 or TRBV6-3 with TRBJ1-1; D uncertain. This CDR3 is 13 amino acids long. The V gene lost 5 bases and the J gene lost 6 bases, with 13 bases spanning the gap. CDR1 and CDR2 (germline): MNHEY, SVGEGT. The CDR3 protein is CASSPSGYAEAFF. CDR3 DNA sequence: TGTGCCAGCAGTCCATCGGGGTACGCTGAAGCTTTCTTT.

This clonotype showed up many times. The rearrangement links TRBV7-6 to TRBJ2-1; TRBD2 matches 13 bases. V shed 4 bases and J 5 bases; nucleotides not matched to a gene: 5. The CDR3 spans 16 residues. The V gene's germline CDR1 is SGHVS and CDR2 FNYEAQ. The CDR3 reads CASSSTSGRANNEQFF. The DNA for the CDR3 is TGTGCCAGCAGCTCAACTAGCGGGAGGGCCAACAATGAGCAGTTCTTC.

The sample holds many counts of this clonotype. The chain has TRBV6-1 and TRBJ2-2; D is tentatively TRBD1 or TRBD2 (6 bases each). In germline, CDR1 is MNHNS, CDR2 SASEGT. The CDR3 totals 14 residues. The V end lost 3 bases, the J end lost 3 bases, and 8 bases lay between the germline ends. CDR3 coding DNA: TGTGCCAGCAGTGAGGGGGGCCACACCGGGGAGCTGTTTTTT. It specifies CASSEGGHTGELFF.

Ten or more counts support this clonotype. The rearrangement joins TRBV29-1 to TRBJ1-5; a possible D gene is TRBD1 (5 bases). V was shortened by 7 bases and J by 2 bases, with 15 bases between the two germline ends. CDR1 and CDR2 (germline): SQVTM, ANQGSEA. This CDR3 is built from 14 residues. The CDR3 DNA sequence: TGCAGCGCCCTGACCGCACAGGGCAATCAGCCCCAGCATTTT. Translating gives CSALTAQGNQPQHF.

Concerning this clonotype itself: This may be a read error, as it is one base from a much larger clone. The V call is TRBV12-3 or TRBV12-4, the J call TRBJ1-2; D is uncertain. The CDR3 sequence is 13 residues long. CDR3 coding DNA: TGTGTCAGCAGTCAGACTCGTGTAGGTGGCTACACCTTC. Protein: CVSSQTRVGGYTF.

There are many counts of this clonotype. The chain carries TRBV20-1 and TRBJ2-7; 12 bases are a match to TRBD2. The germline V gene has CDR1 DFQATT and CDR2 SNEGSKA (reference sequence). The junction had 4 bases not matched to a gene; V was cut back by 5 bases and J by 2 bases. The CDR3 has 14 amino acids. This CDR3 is CSASGTSGPYEQYF. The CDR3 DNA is TGCAGTGCTTCCGGGACTAGCGGGCCCTACGAGCAGTACTTC.

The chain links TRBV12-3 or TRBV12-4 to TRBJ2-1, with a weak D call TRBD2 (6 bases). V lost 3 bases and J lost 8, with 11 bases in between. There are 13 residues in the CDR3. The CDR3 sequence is CASSLGIADEQFF. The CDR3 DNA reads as TGTGCCAGCAGTTTGGGAATAGCGGATGAGCAGTTCTTC.

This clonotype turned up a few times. CDR3 bases: TGTGCCAGCAGTTTTTCCGGGACTAGCATGGGGCAGTTCTTC. It encodes CASSFSGTSMGQFF. The chain is built from TRBV6-2 or TRBV6-3 and TRBJ2-1, with 9 nucleotides matching TRBD2. The J segment lost 12 bases and the V segment lost 4 bases, leaving 10 bases of the junction unmatched. This CDR3 is 14 amino acids long. Germline V gene sequence: CDR1 MNHEY, CDR2 SVGEGT.

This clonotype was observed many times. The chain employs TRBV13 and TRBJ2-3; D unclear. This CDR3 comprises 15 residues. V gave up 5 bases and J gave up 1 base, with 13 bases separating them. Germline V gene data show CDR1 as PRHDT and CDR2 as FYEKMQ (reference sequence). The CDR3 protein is CASSPTSSRTDTQYF. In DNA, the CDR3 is TGTGCCAGCAGCCCCACTTCATCCCGCACAGATACGCAGTATTTT.

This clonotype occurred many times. CDR3 region: CSARRGTVDQPQHF. As DNA, the CDR3 is TGCAGTGCTAGACGAGGGACAGTAGATCAGCCCCAGCATTTT. The chain combines TRBV20-1 with TRBJ1-5; 7 bases agree with TRBD1. Germline lookup yields CDR1 DFQATT and CDR2 SNEGSKA (reference sequence). The CDR3 spans 14 residues. The V gene end was trimmed by 2 bases and the J gene end by 5 bases; junction bases not matched to a gene: 6.

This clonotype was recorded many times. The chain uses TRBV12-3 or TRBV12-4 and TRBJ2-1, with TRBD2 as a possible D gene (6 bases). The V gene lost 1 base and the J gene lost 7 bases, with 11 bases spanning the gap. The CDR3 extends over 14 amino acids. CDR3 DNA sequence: TGTGCCAGCAGTTTAGGGGGGGTGGTGAATGAGCAGTTCTTC. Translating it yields CASSLGGVVNEQFF.

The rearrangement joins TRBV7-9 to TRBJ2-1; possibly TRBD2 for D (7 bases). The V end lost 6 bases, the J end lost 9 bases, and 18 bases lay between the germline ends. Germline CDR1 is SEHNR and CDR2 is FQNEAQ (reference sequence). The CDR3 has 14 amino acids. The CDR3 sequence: CASRYGGGGSEQFF. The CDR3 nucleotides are TGTGCCAGCAGGTACGGCGGCGGGGGCTCTGAGCAGTTCTTC.

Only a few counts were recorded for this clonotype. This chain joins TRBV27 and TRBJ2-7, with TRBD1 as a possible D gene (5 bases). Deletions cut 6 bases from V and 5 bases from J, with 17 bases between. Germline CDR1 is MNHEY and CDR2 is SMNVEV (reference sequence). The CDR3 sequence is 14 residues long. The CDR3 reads CASSPWGVDNEQYF. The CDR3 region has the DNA TGTGCCAGCAGCCCCTGGGGCGTTGACAACGAGCAGTACTTC.

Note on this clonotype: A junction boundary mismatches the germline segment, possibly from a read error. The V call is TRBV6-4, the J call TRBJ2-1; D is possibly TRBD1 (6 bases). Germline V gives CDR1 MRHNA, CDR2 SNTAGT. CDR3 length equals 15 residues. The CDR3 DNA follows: TGTGACAGCAGTGTATCTAGAGGGGGTCTGGATGAGCAGTTCTTC. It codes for CDSSVSRGGLDEQFF.

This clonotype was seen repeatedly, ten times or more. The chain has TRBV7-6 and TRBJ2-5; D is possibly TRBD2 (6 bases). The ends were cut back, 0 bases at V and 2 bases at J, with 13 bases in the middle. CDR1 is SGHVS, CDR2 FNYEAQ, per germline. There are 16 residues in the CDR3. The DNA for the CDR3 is TGTGCCAGCAGCTTAGCGGTTGGAGGGCCACAAGAGACCCAGTACTTC. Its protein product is CASSLAVGGPQETQYF.

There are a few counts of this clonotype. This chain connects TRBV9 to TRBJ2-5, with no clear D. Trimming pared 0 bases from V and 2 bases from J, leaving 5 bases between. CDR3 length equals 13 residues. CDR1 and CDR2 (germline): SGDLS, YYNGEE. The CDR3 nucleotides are TGTGCCAGCAGCGTAGGCCAACAAGAGACCCAGTACTTC. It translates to CASSVGQQETQYF.

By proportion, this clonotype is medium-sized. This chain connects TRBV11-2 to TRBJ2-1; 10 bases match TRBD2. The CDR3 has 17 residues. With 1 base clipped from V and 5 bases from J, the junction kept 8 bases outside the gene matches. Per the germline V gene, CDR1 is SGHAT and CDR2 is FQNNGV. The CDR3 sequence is CASSLVHGLAEDNEQFF. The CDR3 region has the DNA TGTGCCAGCAGCTTAGTCCACGGACTAGCGGAAGACAATGAGCAGTTCTTC.

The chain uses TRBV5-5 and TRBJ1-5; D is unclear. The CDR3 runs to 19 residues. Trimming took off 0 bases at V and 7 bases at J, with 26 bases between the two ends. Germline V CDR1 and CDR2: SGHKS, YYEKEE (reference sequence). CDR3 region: CASSLDLSLRQARKQPQHF. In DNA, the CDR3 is TGTGCCAGCAGCTTGGATCTGAGCCTTCGCCAAGCGAGGAAGCAGCCCCAGCATTTT.

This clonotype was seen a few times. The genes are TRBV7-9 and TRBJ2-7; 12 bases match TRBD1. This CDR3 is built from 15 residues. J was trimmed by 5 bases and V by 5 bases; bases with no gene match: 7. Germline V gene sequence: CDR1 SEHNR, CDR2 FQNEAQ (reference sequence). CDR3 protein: CASSLGQGALDEQYF. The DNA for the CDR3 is TGTGCCAGCAGCCTGGGACAGGGGGCGCTGGACGAGCAGTACTTC.

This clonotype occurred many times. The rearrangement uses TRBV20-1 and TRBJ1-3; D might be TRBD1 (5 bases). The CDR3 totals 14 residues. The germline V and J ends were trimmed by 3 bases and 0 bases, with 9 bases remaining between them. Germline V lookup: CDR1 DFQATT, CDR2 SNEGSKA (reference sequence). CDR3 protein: CSARGDFSGNTIYF. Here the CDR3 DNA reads TGCAGTGCTAGGGGGGACTTCTCTGGAAACACCATATATTTT.

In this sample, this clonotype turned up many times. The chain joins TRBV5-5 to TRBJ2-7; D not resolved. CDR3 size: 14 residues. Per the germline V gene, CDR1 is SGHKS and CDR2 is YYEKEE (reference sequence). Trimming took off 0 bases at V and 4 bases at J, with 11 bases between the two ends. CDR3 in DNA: TGTGCCAGCAGCTTGGCACCTTCCGGGTACGAGCAGTACTTC. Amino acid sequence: CASSLAPSGYEQYF. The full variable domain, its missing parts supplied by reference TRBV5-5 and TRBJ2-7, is DAGVTQSPTHLIKTRGQQVTLRCSPISGHKSVSWYQQVLGQGPQFIFQYYEKEERGRGNFPDRFSARQFPNYSSELNVNALLLGDSALYLCASSLAPSGYEQYFGPGTRLTVT.

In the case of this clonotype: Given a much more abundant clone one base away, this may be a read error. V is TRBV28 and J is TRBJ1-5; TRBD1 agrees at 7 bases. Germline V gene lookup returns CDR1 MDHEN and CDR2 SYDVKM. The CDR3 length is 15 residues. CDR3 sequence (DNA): TGTGTCAGCAGTACCCTGGACAGGCTGGATCAGCCCCAGCATTTT. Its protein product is CVSSTLDRLDQPQHF.

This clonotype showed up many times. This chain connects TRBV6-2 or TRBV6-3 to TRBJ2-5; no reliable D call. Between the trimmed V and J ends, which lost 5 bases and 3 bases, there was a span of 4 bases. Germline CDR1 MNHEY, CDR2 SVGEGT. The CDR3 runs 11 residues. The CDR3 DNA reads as TGTGCCAGCAGTCGAGAAGAGACCCAGTACTTC. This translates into CASSREETQYF.